The source of this T cell receptor (beta chain) is a study of T-cell memory formation after mild COVID-19. TCRdb reprocessed the 5' RACE reads via MiXCR and lists one record per CDR3 protein. The sample yields about 450,000 distinct CDR3 sequences, 23% seen once. The TCR originated in an adult woman who had mild COVID-19 (a few samples of this study predate the infection). Cell type and time point are not known. The specimen was PBMCs or a T cell subset sorted from them (not recorded which).

This CDR3 reads CASSPGNSYEQYF. CDR3 sequence (DNA): TGTGCCAGCAGTCCAGGGAATTCCTACGAGCAGTACTTC. The V call is TRBV25-1, the J call TRBJ2-7; a possible D gene is TRBD1 (5 bases). Trimming pared 5 bases from V and 1 base from J, leaving 9 bases between. This CDR3 is 13 amino acids long. CDR1 is MGHDK and CDR2 is SYGVNS in the germline V gene.